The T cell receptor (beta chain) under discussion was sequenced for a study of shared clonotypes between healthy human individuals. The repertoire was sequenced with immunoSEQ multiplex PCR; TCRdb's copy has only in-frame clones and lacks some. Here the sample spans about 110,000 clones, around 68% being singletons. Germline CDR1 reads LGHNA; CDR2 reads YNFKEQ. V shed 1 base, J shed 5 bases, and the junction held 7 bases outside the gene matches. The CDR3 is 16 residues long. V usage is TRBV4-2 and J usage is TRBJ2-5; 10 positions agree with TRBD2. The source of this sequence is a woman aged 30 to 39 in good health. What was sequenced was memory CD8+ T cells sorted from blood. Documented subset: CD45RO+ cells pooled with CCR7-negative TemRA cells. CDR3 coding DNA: TGTGCCAGCAGCCAAGGGCCGGGACTAGCGAAGGAGACCCAGTACTTC. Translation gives CASSQGPGLAKETQYF.